The present entry profiles one T cell receptor (beta chain) with its context. Germline V lookup: CDR1 LGHDT, CDR2 YNNKEL (reference sequence). The J segment lost 6 bases and the V segment lost 4 bases, leaving 15 bases of the junction unmatched. CDR3 length: 16 residues. These data originate in a study of blood T cell repertoires in COVID-19. Across the whole study: The study drew acute and convalescent COVID-19 samples from the United States, Italy and Spain.

Method: immunoSEQ multiplex PCR; TCRdb's copy keeps in-frame clones and lacks some. The sample lists some 90,000 clones, 80% seen once, with around 17% in the top ten. The sample comprised peripheral blood. This clonotype was sampled from a human donor in a cohort sampled during active COVID-19. V and J are TRBV3-1 (or the pseudogene TRBV3-2) and TRBJ2-7; 7 nucleotides match TRBD2. CDR3: CASSLTPGRENLEQYF. The CDR3 DNA reads as TGTGCCAGCAGCCTGACCCCAGGGCGGGAGAATCTCGAGCAGTACTTC.